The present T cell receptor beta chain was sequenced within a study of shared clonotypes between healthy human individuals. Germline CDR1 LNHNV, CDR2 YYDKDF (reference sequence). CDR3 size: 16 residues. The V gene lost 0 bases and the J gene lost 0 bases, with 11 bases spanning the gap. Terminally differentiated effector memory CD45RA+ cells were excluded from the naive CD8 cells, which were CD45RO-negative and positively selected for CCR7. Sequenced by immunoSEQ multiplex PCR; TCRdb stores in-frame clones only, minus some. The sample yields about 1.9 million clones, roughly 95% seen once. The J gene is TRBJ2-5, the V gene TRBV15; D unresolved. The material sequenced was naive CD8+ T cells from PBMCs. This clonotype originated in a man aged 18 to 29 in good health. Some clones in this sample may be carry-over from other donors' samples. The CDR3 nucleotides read TGTGCCACCAGCAGAGATAGGGAAGCTAACCAAGAGACCCAGTACTTC. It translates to CATSRDREANQETQYF.